Sequencing of this T cell receptor beta chain was carried out in a study of regulatory T cells in long-lasting Graves disease. Points from the study as a whole: There was favoring of TRBV28, TRBJ1-2 and TRBJ2-5 in persistent disease.

The table lists this clonotype with many counts. The antigen is undetermined. Stated time point: newly diagnosed GD, antithyroid drugs for less than 3 months. The TCR library was prepared using RNA isolated from PBMCs. Criteria from the American Thyroid Association guidelines were applied to diagnose Graves' disease. Building of the TCR beta libraries involved iRepertoire HTBI primers and Arm-PCR of CDR3 regions. In TCRdb, the multiplex PCR reads were re-called with MiXCR into one record per CDR3 protein. The table has 420,000 or so distinct CDR3 sequences, approximately 16% seen once; the top ten hold less than 30%. V was shortened by 7 bases and J by 1 base, with 15 bases between the two germline ends. CDR3 length: 14 residues. CDR1 SQVTM and CDR2 ANQGSEA come from the germline V gene. These same data were also listed under a study on T cells in Graves' hyperthyroidism and ophthalmopathy. That source adds: Diagnosis rested on symptoms, serum thyroxine and TRAb, thyroid ultrasound, and orbital computed tomography.

Source: peripheral blood mononuclear cells (PBMCs), taken at new diagnosis, from a patient treated with antithyroid drugs. The V gene is TRBV29-1, the J gene TRBJ2-3; maybe TRBD2 (5 bases). This receptor was taken from a woman younger than 35 with Graves disease. The CDR3 DNA is TGCAGCGGTTTAGAGGGTAGGGGCACAGATACGCAGTATTTT. It codes for CSGLEGRGTDTQYF.